The 21 T cell receptor beta chains given below trace back to one sample, sequenced in a study of cytomegalovirus exposure and HLA in healthy donors. Libraries were prepared by immunoSEQ multiplex PCR; TCRdb keeps only in-frame clonotypes and omits some of them. The table records about 57,000 clones, roughly nine tenths of them present only once. The sequenced sample consisted of PBMCs. These receptors all stem from a woman between 18 and 29 years old in good health and CMV-seronegative.

The chain joins TRBV6-1 to TRBJ2-7; maybe TRBD2 (6 bases). The V end was cut by 7 bases, the J end by 3 bases, with 13 bases between. This CDR3 is built from 13 residues. Germline assignment: CDR1 MNHNS and CDR2 SASEGT. The CDR3 sequence: CASISSAYYEQYF. CDR3 nucleotides: TGTGCCAGCATATCTAGCGCCTACTACGAGCAGTACTTC.

The V and J genes are TRBV28 and TRBJ2-7; TRBD2 agrees at 10 bases. The J segment lost 3 bases and the V segment lost 3 bases, leaving 11 bases of the junction unmatched. Germline values: CDR1 MDHEN, CDR2 SYDVKM. The CDR3 spans 17 residues. DNA for the CDR3: TGTGCCAGCAGTTTTTTTTCTATCCTAGCGGGAGACTACGAGCAGTACTTC. This codes for CASSFFSILAGDYEQYF.

The rearrangement links TRBV28 to TRBJ2-7; D is unresolved. The CDR3 runs to 16 residues. The germline CDR1 and CDR2 sequences are MDHEN and SYDVKM. The V end lost 3 bases, the J end lost 2 bases, and 17 bases lay between the germline ends. The CDR3 DNA follows: TGTGCCAGCAGTTTCATGAGCCTGGCTAGTACCTACGAGCAGTACTTC. This encodes CASSFMSLASTYEQYF.

V gene TRBV13 combines with J gene TRBJ1-4, with 8 bases matching TRBD1. J was trimmed by 5 bases and V by 2 bases; bases with no gene match: 4. The CDR3 loop spans 15 amino acids. CDR1 and CDR2 (germline): PRHDT, FYEKMQ (reference sequence). The CDR3 DNA reads as TGTGCCAGCAGCTTAAGGGACAGGACGAATGAAAAACTGTTTTTT. It codes for CASSLRDRTNEKLFF.

This clone was seen a few times. The V and J genes are TRBV9 and TRBJ1-1, with 7 bases fitting TRBD1. Losses at the gene ends were 3 bases for V and 4 bases for J; bases not matched to a gene: 9. CDR3 length equals 15 residues. Germline V lookup: CDR1 SGDLS, CDR2 YYNGEE. CDR3 sequence: CASSDAGTEPTEAFF. CDR3 bases: TGTGCCAGCAGCGATGCCGGGACAGAACCCACTGAAGCTTTCTTT.

There are a few counts of this clone. CDR3 in DNA: TGTGCCATCAGACTCTCGCCCGACAGGGCTCGCTACGAGCAGTACTTC. Residues: CAIRLSPDRARYEQYF. This rearrangement joins TRBV10-3 to TRBJ2-7; 7 positions match TRBD1. The CDR3 runs 16 residues. Trimming took 6 bases from V and 3 from J; bases not matched to a gene: 14. Germline V gene data show CDR1 as ENHRY and CDR2 as SYGVKD.

The chain has TRBV19 and TRBJ1-1; 7 bases are a match to TRBD1. This CDR3 comprises 14 residues. J was trimmed by 5 bases and V by 3 bases; bases with no gene match: 6. Germline V gene sequence: CDR1 LNHDA, CDR2 SQIVND (reference sequence). The CDR3 is CASSMMQGETEAFF. The DNA of the CDR3 is TGTGCCAGTAGTATGATGCAGGGGGAGACTGAAGCTTTCTTT.

V gene TRBV19 combines with J gene TRBJ1-1; D not resolved. The CDR3 is 15 residues long. V lost 2 bases, J lost 6 bases, and 16 bases lay in between. Germline CDR1 and CDR2: LNHDA and SQIVND (reference sequence). CDR3 DNA: TGTGCCAGTAGTATAAACTTGAGGTGGATTCCTGAAGCTTTCTTT. It yields the protein CASSINLRWIPEAFF.

This chain joins TRBV7-2 and TRBJ2-3, with 8 bases lining up with TRBD2. Unmatched junction bases numbered 5, after V lost 3 bases and J lost 0 bases. Germline-derived CDR1 and CDR2 are SGHTA and FQGNSA. The CDR3 has 16 amino acids. The CDR3 loop reads CASSFSSGSSTDTQYF. The CDR3 DNA reads TGTGCCAGCAGCTTTTCCAGCGGGAGTAGCACAGATACGCAGTATTTT.

V and J are TRBV6-1 and TRBJ2-1; D is undetermined. Trimming removed 6 bases from V and 10 bases from J, with 16 bases in between. This CDR3 spans 13 amino acids. The germline CDR1 and CDR2 sequences are MNHNS and SASEGT. CDR3 sequence reads: CASRGLSLREQFF. CDR3 bases: TGTGCCAGCAGGGGCCTGTCCCTCCGGGAGCAGTTCTTC.

CDR3 amino acids: CASSPGQGFYGYTF. The CDR3 region has the DNA TGTGCCAGCAGCCCGGGACAGGGGTTCTATGGCTACACCTTC. The chain is built from TRBV27 and TRBJ1-2; 10 bases are shared with TRBD1. V shed 6 bases, J shed 4 bases, and the junction held 5 bases outside the gene matches. Germline-derived CDR1 and CDR2 are MNHEY and SMNVEV (reference sequence). The CDR3 is made up of 14 amino acids.

This chain uses TRBV6-5 with TRBJ2-6, with D perhaps matching TRBD1 (5 bases). The CDR3 contains 14 residues. Deletions cut 8 bases from V and 4 bases from J, with 12 bases between. CDR1 is MNHEY, CDR2 SVGAGI, per germline. CDR3: CASGRDAGANVLTF. The DNA for the CDR3 is TGTGCCAGCGGCAGGGATGCCGGGGCCAACGTCCTGACTTTC.

This chain links TRBV7-9 with TRBJ1-2; D may be TRBD1 (6 bases). CDR3 length: 14 amino acids. V gave up 4 bases and J gave up 8 bases, with 17 bases separating them. CDR1 is SEHNR, CDR2 FQNEAQ, per germline (reference sequence). CDR3 coding DNA: TGTGCCAGCAGCTCGCCGCGGGGGGCGGAAGGCTACACCTTC. This encodes CASSSPRGAEGYTF.

The V and J genes are TRBV5-1 and TRBJ1-1, with 7 nucleotides matching TRBD1. The germline gives CDR1 SGHRS, CDR2 YFSETQ. The CDR3 spans 16 residues. V lost 0 bases and J lost 2; bases outside the gene matches: 7. As DNA, the CDR3 is TGCGCCAGCAGCTTGGGGGCAGGGGGGACAAACACTGAAGCTTTCTTT. This translates into CASSLGAGGTNTEAFF.

The gene calls are TRBV19 and TRBJ2-3, with TRBD2 matching 7 bases. V shed 4 bases and J 0 bases; nucleotides not matched to a gene: 10. Germline V gene sequence: CDR1 LNHDA, CDR2 SQIVND (reference sequence). The CDR3 spans 17 residues. CDR3 nucleotide sequence: TGTGCCAGTAGTACCAGACCGACTAGCAGAAGCACAGATACGCAGTATTTT. Its protein product is CASSTRPTSRSTDTQYF. The full variable domain, rest sourced from reference TRBV19 and TRBJ2-3, is DGGITQSPKYLFRKEGQNVTLSCEQNLNHDAMYWYRQDPGQGLRLIYYSQIVNDFQKGDIAEGYSVSREKKESFPLTVTSAQKNPTAFYLCASSTRPTSRSTDTQYFGPGTRLTVL.

This clone was found a few times. This chain joins TRBV2 and TRBJ2-7; tentative D call: TRBD2 (6 bases). The CDR3 covers 13 residues. Trimming cost V 4 bases and J 6 bases, with 13 bases left between them. CDR1 is SNHLY and CDR2 is FYNNEI in the germline V gene. Written as DNA, the CDR3 is TGTGCCAGCAGTGTGGCGGGGTACGGCGAGCAGTACTTC. Translating it yields CASSVAGYGEQYF.

The rearrangement links TRBV28 to TRBJ2-1; 9 bases are a match to TRBD2. Unmatched junction bases numbered 5, after V lost 6 bases and J lost 2 bases. This CDR3 is 15 amino acids long. Germline assignment: CDR1 MDHEN and CDR2 SYDVKM. Written as DNA, the CDR3 is TGTGCCAGCAGAAACTTAGCGGGAGCCTACAATGAGCAGTTCTTC. This codes for CASRNLAGAYNEQFF.

CDR3: CASSPRFEETQYF. CDR3 nucleotides: TGTGCCAGTAGTCCGCGGTTCGAAGAGACCCAGTACTTC. The chain joins TRBV19 to TRBJ2-5; no firm D call. The CDR3 runs 13 residues. Between the trimmed V and J ends, which lost 5 bases and 3 bases, there was a span of 10 bases. Per the germline V gene, CDR1 is LNHDA and CDR2 is SQIVND (reference sequence). The entire variable domain, with the rest obtained from reference TRBV19 and TRBJ2-5, is as follows: DGGITQSPKYLFRKEGQNVTLSCEQNLNHDAMYWYRQDPGQGLRLIYYSQIVNDFQKGDIAEGYSVSREKKESFPLTVTSAQKNPTAFYLCASSPRFEETQYFGPGTRLLVL.

V gene TRBV5-5 combines with J gene TRBJ2-7; TRBD2 matches at 7 bases. V trimming: 4 bases; J trimming: 0 bases; junction bases outside the gene matches: 7. The CDR3 consists of 15 residues. Germline CDR1 is SGHKS and CDR2 is YYEKEE (reference sequence). In DNA, the CDR3 is TGTGCCAGCAGCCAGAATGGGGGGGGCTCCTACGAGCAGTACTTC. It is translated as CASSQNGGGSYEQYF.

The chain combines TRBV7-2 with TRBJ2-1; 11 nucleotides align to TRBD2. From germline, CDR1 is SGHTA and CDR2 FQGNSA. The CDR3 contains 17 residues. V dropped 5 bases and J dropped 7; count of bases not matched to a gene: 13. The CDR3 DNA reads TGTGCCAGCAGCCCGCTGGGACTAGCGGACCTACGGAATGAGCAGTTCTTC. It codes for CASSPLGLADLRNEQFF.

The chain employs TRBV4-1 and TRBJ1-6; D is unclear. This CDR3 contains 12 residues. The germline CDR1 and CDR2 sequences are MGHRA and YSYEKL. Trimming took 1 base from V and 10 from J, leaving 5 bases between them. CDR3 sequence reads: CASSQGGSPLHF. For the CDR3, the DNA is TGCGCCAGCAGCCAAGGAGGCTCACCCCTCCACTTT.